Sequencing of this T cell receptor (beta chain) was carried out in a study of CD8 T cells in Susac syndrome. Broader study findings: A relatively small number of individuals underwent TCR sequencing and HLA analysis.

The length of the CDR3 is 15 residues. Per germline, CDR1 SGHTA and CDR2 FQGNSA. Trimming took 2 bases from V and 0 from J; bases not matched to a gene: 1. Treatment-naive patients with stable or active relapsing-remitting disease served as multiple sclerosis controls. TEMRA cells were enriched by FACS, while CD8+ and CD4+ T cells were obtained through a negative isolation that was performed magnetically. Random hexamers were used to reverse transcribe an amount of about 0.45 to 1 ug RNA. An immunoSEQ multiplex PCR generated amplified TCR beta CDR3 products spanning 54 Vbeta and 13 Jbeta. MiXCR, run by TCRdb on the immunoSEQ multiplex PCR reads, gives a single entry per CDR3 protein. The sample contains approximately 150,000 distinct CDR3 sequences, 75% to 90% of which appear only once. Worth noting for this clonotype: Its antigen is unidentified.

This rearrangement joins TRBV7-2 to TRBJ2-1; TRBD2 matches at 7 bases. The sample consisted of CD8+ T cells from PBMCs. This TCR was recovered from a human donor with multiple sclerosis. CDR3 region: CASSLRTSSYNEQFF. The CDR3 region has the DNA TGTGCCAGCAGCTTAAGGACTAGCTCCTACAATGAGCAGTTCTTC.